A few counts support the clone carrying this TCR beta chain. Its target is not known. After removal of 4 bases from V and 4 bases from J, the junction contained 4 bases not matched to a gene. The CDR3 runs to 13 residues. Germline V gene sequence: CDR1 SGHRS, CDR2 YFSETQ. A universal primer site arose from template switching, and cDNA bore unique molecular identifiers. TCRdb re-called the 5' RACE reads through MiXCR, storing one row per CDR3 protein. Found here are about 810,000 distinct CDR3 sequences, more than 9% of them singletons; the top ten hold 1.5% to 2%. This sample was included in a study of identical twins. Overall study results and limits: Reduced insertions were recorded for abundant cord blood beta clonotypes, with no such pattern in memory repertoires. Models underestimated out-of-frame TCR alpha sharing in monozygotic twins.

The data were also submitted as part of a second study, on yellow fever vaccine responses in identical twins.

This TCR was recovered from a woman under 30 in good health. Sequencing input: PBMCs. J is TRBJ1-1 and V is TRBV5-1; 7 nucleotides align to TRBD1. The DNA of the CDR3 is TGCGCCAGCAGCGCGACAGGGTCCACTGAAGCTTTCTTT. Translating gives CASSATGSTEAFF. The whole variable domain, filled in from reference TRBV5-1 and TRBJ1-1, reads KAGVTQTPRYLIKTRGQQVTLSCSPISGHRSVSWYQQTPGQGLQFLFEYFSETQRNKGNFPGRFSGRQFSNSRSEMNVSTLELGDSALYLCASSATGSTEAFFGQGTRLTVV.